The 26 T cell receptor beta chains below come from one sample, sequenced in a study of radiotherapy plus CTLA-4 blockade in lung cancer. Clones were sequenced by immunoSEQ multiplex PCR, and TCRdb holds only the in-frame ones, with some missing. The sample holds 55,000 to 75,000 clones; around 76% are singletons and the top ten take about 17%. Sequencing used peripheral blood, obtained from a patient treated with radiotherapy plus ipilimumab. Receptors originate from a human donor with non-small cell lung cancer whose response to radiotherapy plus ipilimumab could not be evaluated. Some clones in this sample may be carry-over from other donors' samples.

The chain combines TRBV4-3 with TRBJ2-3, with a weak D call TRBD1 (5 bases). V was cut by 0 bases and J by 0 bases, with 10 bases left in between. CDR3 length: 16 amino acids. Germline V lookup: CDR1 LGHNA, CDR2 YSLEER. CDR3 in amino acids: CASSQDSGWSTDTQYF. The CDR3 region has the DNA TGCGCCAGCAGCCAAGATTCAGGGTGGAGCACAGATACGCAGTATTTT.

This clone appeared once. J is TRBJ2-5 and V is TRBV10-3, with 8 bases identical to TRBD1. Germline V gene data show CDR1 as ENHRY and CDR2 as SYGVKD. This CDR3 has 16 residues. J lost 5 bases, V lost 2 bases, and 10 bases had no gene match. The CDR3 DNA reads TGTGCCATCAGTGAGGGGGCAGGGGGCTTGAGGGAGACCCAGTACTTC. Translation gives CAISEGAGGLRETQYF.

The chain uses TRBV2 and TRBJ2-5, with 9 bases fitting TRBD1. The CDR3 contains 14 residues. V lost 8 bases and J lost 11; bases outside the gene matches: 15. Per germline, CDR1 SNHLY and CDR2 FYNNEI. The CDR3 loop is CASSSGGTGREQYF. In DNA form, the CDR3 reads TGTGCCAGCTCCTCCGGCGGGACAGGGAGAGAGCAGTACTTC.

The chain couples TRBV6-5 to TRBJ1-2; D not certain. The CDR3 runs 13 residues. Germline V gene data show CDR1 as MNHEY and CDR2 as SVGAGI. With 4 bases removed from V and 3 bases from J, the gap between germline ends came to 9 bases. The CDR3 sequence: CASSSGSHYGYTF. The CDR3 DNA reads TGTGCCAGCAGTTCAGGCAGTCACTATGGCTACACCTTC.

The V call is TRBV18, the J call TRBJ2-1; perhaps TRBD2 as D (6 bases). The V gene's germline CDR1 is KGHSH and CDR2 LQKENI. V was pared by 3 bases and J by 9 bases, with 15 bases between. The CDR3 runs to 14 residues. The CDR3 bases are TGTGCCAGCTCACCGGGGGTCAGGCGGGGTGAGCAGTTCTTC. Translating it yields CASSPGVRRGEQFF. Full variable domain (rest looked up from reference TRBV18 and TRBJ2-1): NAGVMQNPRHLVRRRGQEARLRCSPMKGHSHVYWYRQLPEEGLKFMVYLQKENIIDESGMPKERFSAEFPKEGPSILRIQQVVRGDSAAYFCASSPGVRRGEQFFGPGTRLTVL.

The rearrangement joins TRBV5-1 to TRBJ2-1; unclear D gene. The CDR3 runs to 14 residues. Looked up from germline, CDR1 is SGHRS and CDR2 is YFSETQ. V was cut by 0 bases and J by 5 bases, with 9 bases left in between. The DNA of the CDR3 is TGCGCCAGCAGCTTGGGGGTAGCTCACAATGAGCAGTTCTTC. It yields the protein CASSLGVAHNEQFF. The variable domain in full, with the rest retrieved from reference TRBV5-1 and TRBJ2-1, is KAGVTQTPRYLIKTRGQQVTLSCSPISGHRSVSWYQQTPGQGLQFLFEYFSETQRNKGNFPGRFSGRQFSNSRSEMNVSTLELGDSALYLCASSLGVAHNEQFFGPGTRLTVL.

V gene TRBV2 combines with J gene TRBJ1-4, with D possibly being TRBD1 (6 bases). Trimming removed 7 bases at V and 7 bases at J, with 13 bases between. CDR3 size: 13 residues. In germline, CDR1 is SNHLY, CDR2 FYNNEI. The CDR3 DNA follows: TGTGCCAGCATGCAGGAAGGGGGTGAAAAACTGTTTTTT. This encodes CASMQEGGEKLFF.

This chain connects TRBV18 to TRBJ1-2; possibly TRBD1 for D (5 bases). CDR1 is KGHSH, CDR2 LQKENI, per germline. Trimming pared 2 bases from V and 8 bases from J, leaving 15 bases between. The CDR3 has 14 amino acids. The CDR3 DNA sequence: TGTGCCAGCTCACCAGCGGGGCCCCTAGAAGGCTACACCTTC. Amino acid sequence: CASSPAGPLEGYTF.

This clone was detected only a few times. The chain recombines TRBV10-3 with TRBJ1-4; 7 bases match TRBD1. Trimming took 4 bases from V and 5 from J; bases not matched to a gene: 4. The CDR3 covers 14 residues. The germline V gene has CDR1 ENHRY and CDR2 SYGVKD. CDR3 nucleotides: TGTGCCATCAGTGGACAGGGACTCAATGAAAAACTGTTTTTT. It encodes CAISGQGLNEKLFF.

This chain links TRBV28 with TRBJ1-2, with a possible D match to TRBD1 (5 bases). The V gene's germline CDR1 is MDHEN and CDR2 SYDVKM. CDR3 size: 18 residues. V lost 4 bases and J lost 7, with 28 bases in between. The CDR3 loop is CASSSMGRSTRGKGGYTF. DNA for the CDR3: TGTGCCAGCAGTTCAATGGGGAGGTCTACCCGGGGGAAGGGTGGCTACACCTTC.

The V call is TRBV6-5, the J call TRBJ1-1, with 7 nucleotides matching TRBD1. This CDR3 comprises 14 residues. V gave up 6 bases and J gave up 6 bases; unmatched junction bases: 10. CDR1 MNHEY and CDR2 SVGAGI come from the germline V gene. The CDR3 DNA sequence: TGTGCCAGCAGAGGGGTTATGGGACAGCCTGAAGCTTTCTTT. This gives the protein CASRGVMGQPEAFF.

This rearrangement joins TRBV5-1 to TRBJ2-3; tentatively, D is TRBD2 (5 bases). This CDR3 contains 16 residues. Trimming took 0 bases from V and 4 from J, leaving 15 bases between them. The V gene's germline CDR1 is SGHRS and CDR2 YFSETQ. DNA of the CDR3: TGCGCCAGCAGCTTGGAGCGGCCCGCCCTCCCAGATACGCAGTATTTT. Amino acids: CASSLERPALPDTQYF.

The genes are TRBV6-5 and TRBJ1-1, with a weak D call TRBD1 (5 bases). V lost 4 bases, J lost 3 bases, and 9 bases lay in between. Looked up from germline, CDR1 is MNHEY and CDR2 is SVGAGI. The CDR3 consists of 13 residues. The CDR3 DNA sequence: TGTGCCAGCAGTTTCGGGGGGGACACTGAAGCTTTCTTT. Protein: CASSFGGDTEAFF.

This chain links TRBV9 with TRBJ1-1, with 8 nucleotides matching TRBD1. The CDR3 consists of 17 residues. V gave up 0 bases and J gave up 7 bases; unmatched junction bases: 14. Per germline, CDR1 SGDLS and CDR2 YYNGEE. CDR3 in amino acids: CASSVALFGTGSNEAFF. CDR3 DNA: TGTGCCAGCAGCGTAGCCCTGTTCGGGACAGGAAGTAATGAAGCTTTCTTT.

The sample holds one count of this clone. This chain uses TRBV5-4 with TRBJ1-2; D gene uncertain. This CDR3 is built from 14 residues. V gave up 1 base and J gave up 3 bases, with 10 bases separating them. Per germline, CDR1 SGHNT and CDR2 YYREEE (reference sequence). CDR3: CASSLKEAYYGYTF. DNA for the CDR3: TGTGCCAGCAGCTTGAAAGAGGCTTACTATGGCTACACCTTC.

The chain joins TRBV6-5 to TRBJ2-5, with D possibly matching TRBD1 (6 bases). V lost 6 bases and J 1 base, leaving 12 bases between the germline ends. Germline V gene lookup returns CDR1 MNHEY and CDR2 SVGAGI. The CDR3 totals 14 residues. The CDR3 here is CASSLTGTQETQYF. The CDR3, as DNA: TGTGCCAGCAGCTTAACAGGGACCCAAGAGACCCAGTACTTC.

This clone was seen once. The gene calls are TRBV7-9 and TRBJ2-7; 8 bases line up with TRBD1. This CDR3 has 14 residues. Germline-derived CDR1 and CDR2 are SEHNR and FQNEAQ (reference sequence). J lost 2 bases, V lost 5 bases, and 5 bases had no gene match. The CDR3 coding sequence is TGTGCCAGCAGCACACAGGGGGATACCTACGAGCAGTACTTC. Protein sequence: CASSTQGDTYEQYF.

The V and J genes are TRBV6-5 and TRBJ2-7, with 7 nucleotides matching TRBD2. The V gene end was trimmed by 5 bases and the J gene end by 0 bases; junction bases not matched to a gene: 4. Germline V CDR1 and CDR2: MNHEY, SVGAGI. The CDR3 length is 14 residues. CDR3 coding DNA: TGTGCCAGCAGTCCGGGACTAACCTCCTACGAGCAGTACTTC. Protein sequence: CASSPGLTSYEQYF.

The chain has TRBV5-1 and TRBJ1-1; 9 bases are shared with TRBD1. The V gene end was trimmed by 4 bases and the J gene end by 0 bases; junction bases not matched to a gene: 7. The germline V gene has CDR1 SGHRS and CDR2 YFSETQ. This CDR3 is 16 amino acids long. CDR3 residues: CASSQGQGKMNTEAFF. DNA of the CDR3: TGCGCCAGCAGCCAGGGACAGGGAAAGATGAACACTGAAGCTTTCTTT.

CDR3 amino acids: CASSLSYRQGAGQPQHF. The CDR3 DNA reads TGTGCCAGCAGCCTGTCATATCGACAGGGGGCAGGGCAGCCCCAGCATTTT. The chain joins TRBV5-8 to TRBJ1-5, with 10 bases identical to TRBD1. This CDR3 has 17 residues. The germline V gene encodes CDR1 SGHTS and CDR2 YDEGEE. Trimming removed 4 bases from V and 7 bases from J; junction bases left unmatched: 14.

The table lists this clone with a few counts. This chain uses TRBV7-6 with TRBJ1-2, with 8 bases lining up with TRBD1. Unmatched junction bases numbered 4, after V lost 5 bases and J lost 2 bases. CDR1 is SGHVS and CDR2 is FNYEAQ in the germline V gene. This CDR3 has 14 residues. CDR3 residues: CASSEGQANYGYTF. The CDR3 DNA sequence: TGTGCCAGCAGCGAGGGACAGGCGAACTATGGCTACACCTTC.

The chain recombines TRBV18 with TRBJ2-3, with a possible D match to TRBD1 (5 bases). CDR1 is KGHSH and CDR2 is LQKENI in the germline V gene. This CDR3 has 17 amino acids. V lost 6 bases and J 1 base, leaving 20 bases between the germline ends. CDR3 sequence: CASSLTGARPGTDTQYF. The CDR3 DNA follows: TGTGCCAGCTCGTTAACAGGAGCAAGACCTGGCACAGATACGCAGTATTTT.

The CDR3 DNA reads TGTGCCAGCAGCGTAGAGGCGCACAGGCCACCTTACGAGCAGTACTTC. Its protein product is CASSVEAHRPPYEQYF. The chain couples TRBV9 to TRBJ2-7, with TRBD1 as a possible D gene (5 bases). The CDR3 totals 16 residues. Germline loops: CDR1 SGDLS, CDR2 YYNGEE. Trimming pared 0 bases from V and 4 bases from J, leaving 17 bases between.

The V and J genes are TRBV6-1 and TRBJ2-7; TRBD1 agrees at 7 bases. The CDR3 is 13 amino acids. With V trimmed by 3 bases and J by 1 base, 0 bases remained unmatched. Germline assignment: CDR1 MNHNS and CDR2 SASEGT. CDR3 sequence: CASSETGSYEQYF. The CDR3, as DNA: TGTGCCAGCAGTGAGACAGGGTCCTACGAGCAGTACTTC.

J is TRBJ2-3 and V is TRBV7-2, with 9 nucleotides matching TRBD2. The CDR3 spans 15 residues. V gave up 3 bases and J gave up 5 bases; unmatched junction bases: 6. Germline-derived CDR1 and CDR2 are SGHTA and FQGNSA. The CDR3 spells CASSFQTSGRDTQYF. The CDR3 nucleotides read TGTGCCAGCAGCTTCCAGACTAGCGGCAGAGATACGCAGTATTTT.

In nucleotides, the CDR3 is TGCGCCAGCAGCTTACCGGGACAGGGGAAAACTGAAGCTTTCTTT. Amino acid sequence: CASSLPGQGKTEAFF. This sequence joins TRBV5-1 and TRBJ1-1, with TRBD1 matching over 10 bases. The germline CDR1 and CDR2 sequences are SGHRS and YFSETQ. V lost 2 bases to trimming and J lost 5 bases; unmatched junction nucleotides: 6. The CDR3 covers 15 residues.